Listed below are T cell receptor beta chains from one sample, sequenced in a study of cytomegalovirus exposure and HLA in healthy donors. Sequencing was performed with immunoSEQ multiplex PCR; in TCRdb, only in-frame clones are kept and a portion is missing. The sample includes 110,000 or so clones, more than 70% seen only once; the top ten take more than 1.5%. Sample: PBMCs. These receptors were taken from a man aged 18 to 30 in good health and CMV-seronegative. Both conserved end residues are part of each CDR3. A D gene is named only where the DNA matches it firmly. Rows may omit the clone size; those that give it use once, few, many or a size class.

NA	TRBV7-9	TRBJ1-1	TRBD1	TGTGCCAGCAGCTTAGTCCCGGACAGGGCCGGCGGAACTGAAGCTTTCTTT	CASSLVPDRAGGTEAFF
NA	TRBV6-5	TRBJ1-2	NA	TGTGCCAGCAGCCCTGACACCGCGCCTGCCTATGGCTACACCTTC	CASSPDTAPAYGYTF
NA	TRBV12-5	TRBJ2-1	TRBD2	TGTGCTAGTGGTTACGGGGGGGAGAGCAATGAGCAGTTCTTC	CASGYGGESNEQFF
NA	TRBV4-3	TRBJ1-1	NA	TGCGCCAGCAGCCACCCGGGACACATGAACACTGAAGCTTTCTTT	CASSHPGHMNTEAFF
NA	TRBV19	TRBJ1-1	NA	TGTGCCAGTAGTATTATGTCGGGGGGGAACACTGAAGCTTTCTTT	CASSIMSGGNTEAFF
NA	TRBV6-5	TRBJ2-1	NA	TGTGCCAGCAGACTCAGGGGTAGGGGTGAGCAGTTCTTC	CASRLRGRGEQFF
once	TRBV7-8	TRBJ1-5	NA	TGTGCCAGCAGCCTACAGGGTGGGCAGCCCCAGCATTTT	CASSLQGGQPQHF
NA	TRBV7-6	TRBJ2-1	NA	TGTGCCAGCAGCTCAGCCGACACCTACAATGAGCAGTTCTTC	CASSSADTYNEQFF
NA	TRBV19	TRBJ1-2	NA	TGTGCCAGTAGTATAGGTTCGGGGATTCCAACAAACTATGGCTACACCTTC	CASSIGSGIPTNYGYTF
NA	TRBV5-1	TRBJ1-1	TRBD1	TGCGCCAGCAGCTTGGGACAGGGTCCCACTGAAGCTTTCTTT	CASSLGQGPTEAFF
NA	TRBV7-2	TRBJ1-3	NA	TGTGCCAGCAGCTTAGCTTTCAGAAACACCATATATTTT	CASSLAFRNTIYF
NA	TRBV29-1	TRBJ1-1	NA	TGCAGCGTTGAGAGACAGCTAAAGTTTGTCGCTTTCTTT	CSVERQLKFVAFF
NA	TRBV5-4	TRBJ2-1	TRBD2	TGTGCCAGCAGCTTTGGCGGGAGCTCCTACAATGAGCAGTTCTTC	CASSFGGSSYNEQFF
once	TRBV7-6	TRBJ2-7	NA	TGTGCCAGCAGCCCCGGCCTAGCCACCTACGAGCAGTACTTC	CASSPGLATYEQYF
NA	TRBV6-1	TRBJ1-5	TRBD1	TGTGCCAGCAGTGGGACGGACAGGGGGCCTCAGCCCCAGCATTTT	CASSGTDRGPQPQHF
NA	TRBV4-2	TRBJ1-2	TRBD1	TGTGCCAGCAGCCAAACTAGACAGGGAACGGAGGGCTACACCTTC	CASSQTRQGTEGYTF
NA	TRBV5-1	TRBJ1-5	TRBD1	TGCGCCAGCAGCTTGGGGGACAGGGGGAATTATAGCAATCAGCCCCAGCATTTT	CASSLGDRGNYSNQPQHF
NA	TRBV30	TRBJ1-5	NA	TGTGCCTGGAGTCCGCCTGGAGGCAATCAGCCCCAGCATTTT	CAWSPPGGNQPQHF
NA	TRBV2	TRBJ1-4	TRBD1	TGTGCCAGCAGCAAACAGGGGGCGCGAGAAAAACTGTTTTTT	CASSKQGAREKLFF
NA	TRBV6-5	TRBJ1-1	TRBD1	TGTGCCAGCCGACAGGGAGGACGGAACACTGAAGCTTTCTTT	CASRQGGRNTEAFF
NA	TRBV7-2	TRBJ1-6	TRBD1	TGTGCCAGCAGCTCGACAGGGGGTGATTCACCCCTCCACTTT	CASSSTGGDSPLHF
NA	TRBV11-2	TRBJ1-4	NA	TGTGCCAGCAGCCGACAGGCAACTAATGAAAAACTGTTTTTT	CASSRQATNEKLFF
NA	TRBV4-3	TRBJ2-2	NA	TGCGCCAGCAGCCGTTCATTAACAGCGAACACCGGGGAGCTGTTTTTT	CASSRSLTANTGELFF
NA	TRBV6-6	TRBJ2-7	TRBD2	TGTGCCAGCAAAGGAGGCAGCGGGAGAGTTACCTACGAGCAGTACTTC	CASKGGSGRVTYEQYF
once	TRBV7-9	TRBJ1-5	NA	TGTGCCAGCACTAAAAACAGCGGTAATAGCAATCAGCCCCAGCATTTT	CASTKNSGNSNQPQHF
NA	TRBV29-1	TRBJ2-3	TRBD1	TGCAGCGTTAGGGCTAGGGGACAGGGCACAGATACGCAGTATTTT	CSVRARGQGTDTQYF
NA	TRBV15	TRBJ2-7	TRBD1	TGTGCCACCAGCAGAGATCGGACAGGGGTGTCCTACGAGCAGTACTTC	CATSRDRTGVSYEQYF
NA	TRBV6-5	TRBJ1-2	TRBD1	TGTGCCAGCAGCAGGAGACAGGGGGGCGGCTATGGCTACACCTTC	CASSRRQGGGYGYTF
NA	TRBV5-1	TRBJ1-4	NA	TGCGCCAGCAGCCGGGGGGAGGCTAATGAAAAACTGTTTTTT	CASSRGEANEKLFF
NA	TRBV6-5	TRBJ2-2	TRBD2	TGTGCCAGCAGTCCAGCGGGGGGGCGGGACGGGGAGCTGTTTTTT	CASSPAGGRDGELFF
NA	TRBV19	TRBJ2-3	NA	TGTGCCAGTAGTATCGCACCGGGGACCTTCGGGAGAACGGATACGCAGTATTTT	CASSIAPGTFGRTDTQYF
NA	TRBV19	TRBJ1-6	TRBD1	TGTGCCAGTAGTACATCGACAGGGGGAGGCAATTCACCCCTCCACTTT	CASSTSTGGGNSPLHF
NA	TRBV5-6	TRBJ2-3	NA	TGTGCCAGCAGTCCCTCGGATGGAGCAGATACGCAGTATTTT	CASSPSDGADTQYF
few	TRBV20-1	TRBJ2-1	NA	TGCAGTGCACCTTCGGGGGTTGAGCAGTTCTTC	CSAPSGVEQFF
once	TRBV19	TRBJ1-1	NA	TGTGCCAGTAGTGTTTGGGGGCAGGTAAACACTGAAGCTTTCTTT	CASSVWGQVNTEAFF
NA	TRBV5-1	TRBJ2-3	NA	TGCGCCAGCAGCTTGCCTGCTACGGACAGCTCTAGCACAGATACGCAGTATTTT	CASSLPATDSSSTDTQYF
NA	TRBV18	TRBJ2-7	NA	TGTGCCAGCTCACCATCCCCAGACAGACCCTACGAGCAGTACTTC	CASSPSPDRPYEQYF
NA	TRBV30	TRBJ1-6	NA	TGTGCCTGGACCTTAGGGACTTCTCGTAATTCACCCCTCCACTTT	CAWTLGTSRNSPLHF
once	TRBV5-5	TRBJ1-5	NA	TGTGCCAGCAGCTTGATAGATATTTGGCCACAGGCCCAGCATTTT	CASSLIDIWPQAQHF
NA	TRBV30	TRBJ1-1	TRBD1	TGTGCCTGGAGTAGGGGGACAGGGACTGAAGCTTTCTTT	CAWSRGTGTEAFF
NA	TRBV6-5	TRBJ1-1	TRBD1	TGTGCCAGCAGTTCCAACATAGACAGGGCTGAAGCTTTCTTT	CASSSNIDRAEAFF
NA	TRBV4-1	TRBJ2-7	NA	TGCGCCAGCAGCCAAGATCCCCAGTACTACGAGCAGTACTTC	CASSQDPQYYEQYF
once	TRBV28	TRBJ1-5	NA	TGTGCCAGCGCATTTCTCAGGGGCCCCCGGGGCAATCAGCCCCAGCATTTT	CASAFLRGPRGNQPQHF
NA	TRBV7-2	TRBJ2-7	NA	TGTGCCAGCAGCTTACTCGGACTCGACTACGAGCAGTACTTC	CASSLLGLDYEQYF
NA	TRBV7-8	TRBJ2-1	NA	TGTGCCAGCAGCTCGCGGGGGCTAATCCCCAATGAGCAGTTCTTC	CASSSRGLIPNEQFF
NA	TRBV7-8	TRBJ2-1	TRBD2	TGTGCCAGCAGCCGAAGCGGGGGGGCCTCCAATGAGCAGTTCTTC	CASSRSGGASNEQFF
NA	TRBV2	TRBJ1-5	TRBD1	TGTGCCAGCAGTGATGGGGGACAGCCTAGCAATCAGCCCCAGCATTTT	CASSDGGQPSNQPQHF
NA	TRBV6-6	TRBJ1-3	NA	TGTGCCAGCAGGACCAGGGACACCATATATTTT	CASRTRDTIYF
NA	TRBV5-1	TRBJ2-5	NA	TGCGCCAGCAGCTTGTACGGGAAAGAGACCCAGTACTTC	CASSLYGKETQYF
NA	TRBV6-5	TRBJ2-1	TRBD2	TGTGCCAGCAGTTTAAGGACTAGCGGGAGATTCGATGAGCAGTTCTTC	CASSLRTSGRFDEQFF
NA	TRBV7-4	TRBJ1-2	TRBD1	TGTGCCAGCAGCTTAGCGGGGACAGCTAACTATGGCTACACCTTC	CASSLAGTANYGYTF
NA	TRBV18	TRBJ1-2	NA	TGTGCCAGCTCACCACTAGAAAGCGGGTCCAACTATGGCTACACCTTC	CASSPLESGSNYGYTF
NA	TRBV27	TRBJ2-7	NA	TGTGCCAGCAAGAGGCAGGGCTCCCTCACCTACGAGCAGTACTTC	CASKRQGSLTYEQYF